Below, one T cell receptor beta chain is given with its context. Extracted RNA was reverse transcribed into cDNA, the sequencing template. This table comes from immunoSEQ multiplex PCR, and its TCRdb copy is limited to in-frame clones, with some not included. The sample lists about 150,000 clones; 45% to 55% were seen once. The germline V and J ends were trimmed by 0 bases and 9 bases, with 9 bases remaining between them. Looked up from germline, CDR1 is LGHNA and CDR2 is YSLEER. This CDR3 has 14 residues. This sample is part of a study of CD8+ T cells in alopecia areata. The receptor was derived from a human donor with alopecia areata. The sequencing used CD8+ T cells sorted from blood, collected at week 0. V usage is TRBV4-3 and J usage is TRBJ1-6; tentatively, D is TRBD1 (5 bases). This CDR3 reads CASSQDRGGSPLHF. The CDR3 DNA is TGCGCCAGCAGCCAAGACCGGGGCGGTTCACCCCTCCACTTT.